This entry features one TCR beta chain sequence. The CDR3 runs 16 residues. V was shortened by 5 bases and J by 0 bases, with 14 bases between the two germline ends. Germline CDR1 SGHAT, CDR2 FQNNGV. These data are taken from a study of blood T cell repertoires in COVID-19. Original handling: Reference gene primer amplification in the assay estimated nucleated cell counts. Here immunoSEQ multiplex PCR was the method, and the copy in TCRdb shows in-frame clones only, minus some. V, J and clone size reflect that table, while D and trimming were determined from the DNA. The data hold around 190,000 clones, with around 86% observed a single time.

Sequenced material: peripheral blood. The V call is TRBV11-2, the J call TRBJ2-1, with a tentative D call TRBD1 (6 bases). This TCR was recovered from a man aged 50 to 60 with active or convalescent COVID-19. The CDR3 protein is CASSTITGSSYNEQFF. CDR3 bases: TGTGCCAGCAGCACAATTACAGGGAGCTCCTACAATGAGCAGTTCTTC.